Below, 18 T cell receptor beta chains from the same sample are listed, as sequenced in a study of T cell responses to AZD1222 COVID-19 vaccine. Libraries were prepared by immunoSEQ multiplex PCR; TCRdb keeps only in-frame clonotypes and omits some of them. This table has about 120,000 clones, about 90% appearing once. Sequenced material: peripheral blood, taken on day 0 of AZD1222 vaccination. Receptors were obtained from an adult in good health.

J is TRBJ1-1 and V is TRBV6-5; unclear D gene. Germline V gene sequence: CDR1 MNHEY, CDR2 SVGAGI. The CDR3 is 13 residues long. V was clipped by 6 bases and J by 4 bases, with 12 bases between them. CDR3 coding DNA: TGTGCCAGCAGCCGGGTTTTCGTCACTGAAGCTTTCTTT. Protein sequence: CASSRVFVTEAFF.

The chain is built from TRBV5-5 and TRBJ1-1, with D uncertain. Trimming removed 4 bases from V and 1 base from J, with 14 bases in between. Germline loops: CDR1 SGHKS, CDR2 YYEKEE (reference sequence). The CDR3 sequence is 15 residues long. DNA for the CDR3: TGTGCCAGCAGCCCCATATCAAGACAGAACACTGAAGCTTTCTTT. Protein product: CASSPISRQNTEAFF.

The chain couples TRBV5-1 to TRBJ2-2, with TRBD2 identical over 8 bases. The CDR3 consists of 14 residues. The trim removed 5 bases at V and 5 bases at J, leaving 5 bases unmatched. Germline CDR1 and CDR2: SGHRS and YFSETQ. CDR3 coding DNA: TGCGCCAGCAGGGCTAGCGGGTCTACCGGGGAGCTGTTTTTT. The encoded protein is CASRASGSTGELFF.

This sequence joins TRBV12-5 and TRBJ2-2; TRBD2 agrees at 13 bases. The CDR3 spans 15 residues. Germline V CDR1 and CDR2: LGHNT, FRNRAP. V shed 5 bases, J shed 6 bases, and the junction held 3 bases outside the gene matches. This CDR3 is CASGGLAGAAGELFF. The CDR3 DNA is TGTGCTAGTGGTGGACTAGCGGGAGCTGCCGGGGAGCTGTTTTTT.

The rearrangement joins TRBV6-5 to TRBJ1-5; perhaps TRBD1 as D (5 bases). CDR1 and CDR2 (germline): MNHEY, SVGAGI. There are 15 residues in the CDR3. V lost 5 bases to trimming and J lost 3 bases, with 14 bases between them. CDR3 sequence: CASSLRGPVNQPQHF. The CDR3 DNA is TGTGCCAGCAGTCTACGGGGACCGGTCAATCAGCCCCAGCATTTT.

The V call is TRBV7-9, the J call TRBJ2-3; either TRBD1 or TRBD2 may fit D (5 bases each). V shed 8 bases and J shed 0 bases, with 18 bases lying between them. The V gene's germline CDR1 is SEHNR and CDR2 FQNEAQ (reference sequence). The length of the CDR3 is 16 residues. The CDR3 is CASWDGIGISTDTQYF. As DNA, the CDR3 is TGTGCCAGCTGGGACGGAATAGGCATAAGCACAGATACGCAGTATTTT.

V is TRBV7-2 and J is TRBJ1-1; 9 bases agree with TRBD1. This CDR3 spans 15 amino acids. Germline CDR1 reads SGHTA; CDR2 reads FQGNSA. Trimming removed 3 bases from V and 10 bases from J; junction bases left unmatched: 12. CDR3: CASSFDFGTGKLAFF. The CDR3 nucleotides are TGTGCCAGCAGCTTTGATTTCGGGACAGGGAAATTAGCTTTCTTT.

V gene TRBV19 combines with J gene TRBJ1-5, with TRBD1 as a possible D gene (6 bases). Trimming took off 5 bases at V and 7 bases at J, with 9 bases between the two ends. This CDR3 spans 12 amino acids. Germline V gene lookup returns CDR1 LNHDA and CDR2 SQIVND (reference sequence). In DNA, the CDR3 is TGTGCCAGTAGTCAGGGGTACCAGCCCCAGCATTTT. It encodes CASSQGYQPQHF.

The CDR3 protein is CASSTPGSNEQFF. CDR3 sequence (DNA): TGTGCCAGCAGCACACCTGGGAGCAATGAGCAGTTCTTC. The V gene is TRBV7-3, the J gene TRBJ2-1; possibly TRBD2 for D (5 bases). The germline V gene has CDR1 SGHTA and CDR2 FQGTGA. The CDR3 sequence is 13 residues long. V was shortened by 5 bases and J by 6 bases, with 11 bases between the two germline ends.

The chain has TRBV3-1 (or the pseudogene TRBV3-2) and TRBJ1-4; D gene ambiguous. Trimming pared 2 bases from V and 4 bases from J, leaving 11 bases between. Looked up from germline, CDR1 is LGHDT and CDR2 is YNNKEL (reference sequence). This CDR3 comprises 15 residues. In DNA, the CDR3 is TGTGCCAGCAGCCAATCGGACGGGTTTAATGAAAAACTGTTTTTT. The encoded protein is CASSQSDGFNEKLFF.

This clone was picked up one time. CDR3 protein: CASSRTGTSGSVPYEQYF. CDR3 sequence (DNA): TGTGCCAGCAGCCGGACCGGGACTAGCGGGAGCGTCCCCTACGAGCAGTACTTC. The V gene is TRBV3-1 (or the pseudogene TRBV3-2), the J gene TRBJ2-7; TRBD2 matches 14 bases. The CDR3 extends over 18 amino acids. J gave up 2 bases and V 4 bases, and 10 bases lay outside the gene matches. The germline V gene encodes CDR1 LGHDT and CDR2 YNNKEL (reference sequence).

The chain joins TRBV9 to TRBJ2-2; D possibly uses TRBD1 or TRBD2 (5 bases each). Germline V gene lookup returns CDR1 SGDLS and CDR2 YYNGEE. The CDR3 loop spans 14 amino acids. Trimming stripped 3 bases from V and 4 bases from J, with 10 bases between. As DNA, the CDR3 is TGTGCCAGCAGCGGATCAGGGAGCACCGGGGAGCTGTTTTTT. It encodes CASSGSGSTGELFF.

The chain couples TRBV5-1 to TRBJ1-3, with unresolved D. Germline-derived CDR1 and CDR2 are SGHRS and YFSETQ. Trimming cost V 0 bases and J 0 bases, with 10 bases left between them. There are 16 residues in the CDR3. The CDR3 region is CASSLAPRNSGNTIYF. As DNA, the CDR3 is TGCGCCAGCAGCTTGGCTCCCAGAAACTCTGGAAACACCATATATTTT.

This chain links TRBV19 with TRBJ1-2, with D perhaps matching TRBD1 (6 bases). The V end lost 1 base, the J end lost 2 bases, and 17 bases lay between the germline ends. Germline CDR1 LNHDA, CDR2 SQIVND (reference sequence). This CDR3 comprises 17 residues. The chain's CDR3 is CASSIAPGTLQNYGYTF. The CDR3 coding sequence is TGTGCCAGTAGTATAGCCCCTGGGACATTACAGAACTATGGCTACACCTTC.

The J gene is TRBJ1-1, the V gene TRBV14, with D hard to call. The CDR3 is made up of 14 amino acids. In germline, CDR1 is SGHDN, CDR2 FVKESK. V was trimmed by 1 base and J by 1 base, leaving 7 bases between them. CDR3 in DNA: TGTGCCAGCAGCCAAGCGGCAGGGAACACTGAAGCTTTCTTT. Its translation: CASSQAAGNTEAFF.

This chain connects TRBV5-1 to TRBJ1-5; D unclear. The V and J ends lost 0 bases and 6 bases respectively, with 7 bases between them. The CDR3 has 13 amino acids. CDR1 is SGHRS and CDR2 is YFSETQ in the germline V gene. CDR3 bases: TGCGCCAGCAGCTTGGGGGTGGGTCAGCCCCAGCATTTT. Translation: CASSLGVGQPQHF.

In this sample, this clone turned up once. The chain combines TRBV4-1 with TRBJ1-1; a weak D match, TRBD1 (6 bases). With 3 bases removed from V and 1 base from J, the gap between germline ends came to 15 bases. CDR3 size: 16 residues. The V gene's germline CDR1 is MGHRA and CDR2 YSYEKL. The CDR3 DNA sequence: TGCGCCAGCAGCCAGCCGGACAGCCGAAGGAACACTGAAGCTTTCTTT. Its protein is CASSQPDSRRNTEAFF.

V is TRBV5-1 and J is TRBJ1-1; 7 bases map to TRBD1. The CDR3 has 14 residues. V shed 3 bases, J shed 4 bases, and the junction held 6 bases outside the gene matches. Germline V gene data show CDR1 as SGHRS and CDR2 as YFSETQ. CDR3 DNA: TGCGCCAGCAGCTCACAGGGGTTGGTCACTGAAGCTTTCTTT. The encoded protein is CASSSQGLVTEAFF.